These 25 T cell receptor beta chains share one sample of origin, sequenced in a study of shared clonotypes between healthy human individuals. The naive CD8 population came from CD45RO-negative cells selected for CCR7, without terminally differentiated effector memory CD45RA+ cells. Here immunoSEQ multiplex PCR was the method, and the copy in TCRdb shows in-frame clones only, minus some. The sample includes around 600,000 clones, about 95% of them seen just once. Sequenced sample: naive CD8+ T cells sorted from blood. Every receptor here comes from a woman under 40 in good health.

V gene TRBV28 combines with J gene TRBJ2-7, with D possibly being TRBD2 (6 bases). This CDR3 is built from 15 residues. Germline loops: CDR1 MDHEN, CDR2 SYDVKM. Trimming took 2 bases from V and 6 from J, leaving 17 bases between them. CDR3 nucleotide sequence: TGTGCCAGCAGTTTACGACAGATTTTCGGGGGCGAGCAGTACTTC. It codes for CASSLRQIFGGEQYF. Combining the CDR3 with reference TRBV28 and TRBJ2-7 gives the whole variable domain DVKVTQSSRYLVKRTGEKVFLECVQDMDHENMFWYRQDPGLGLRLIYFSYDVKMKEKGDIPEGYSVSREKKERFSLILESASTNQTSMYLCASSLRQIFGGEQYFGPGTRLTVT.

The chain has TRBV28 and TRBJ2-7; possibly TRBD1 for D (6 bases). The CDR3 contains 16 residues. Germline CDR1 and CDR2: MDHEN and SYDVKM. The V end was cut by 2 bases, the J end by 2 bases, with 16 bases between. The CDR3 reads CASSLGTGTLTYEQYF. The CDR3 DNA reads as TGTGCCAGCAGTTTAGGCACAGGGACCCTAACCTACGAGCAGTACTTC.

This rearrangement joins TRBV4-1 to TRBJ2-1; 11 bases fit TRBD1. In germline, CDR1 is MGHRA, CDR2 YSYEKL. The V and J ends lost 4 bases and 7 bases, in that order; junction bases with no gene match: 6. The CDR3 consists of 15 residues. CDR3 nucleotides: TGCGCCAGCAGCCCAACCCGGGACAGGGGGAATGAGCAGTTCTTC. This translates into CASSPTRDRGNEQFF.

The V gene is TRBV30, the J gene TRBJ1-5, with TRBD1 identical over 7 bases. CDR1 and CDR2 (germline): GTSNPN, SVGIG (reference sequence). The CDR3 is 15 amino acids. Trimming at V came to 7 bases and at J to 3 bases, leaving 12 bases not matched to a gene. This CDR3 is CAFQEGALDNQPQHF. The CDR3 coding sequence is TGTGCCTTCCAAGAGGGGGCATTGGACAATCAGCCCCAGCATTTT. Together with reference TRBV30 and TRBJ1-5, the CDR3 gives the full variable domain: SQTIHQWPATLVQPVGSPLSLECTVEGTSNPNLYWYRQAAGRGLQLLFYSVGIGQISSEVPQNLSASRPQDRQFILSSKKLLLSDSGFYLCAFQEGALDNQPQHFGDGTRLSIL.

This clone was picked up one time. The V gene is TRBV7-3, the J gene TRBJ2-3; 9 bases align to TRBD2. The CDR3 totals 14 residues. With V trimmed by 5 bases and J by 7 bases, 7 bases remained unmatched. Germline assignment: CDR1 SGHTA and CDR2 FQGTGA. In nucleotides, the CDR3 is TGTGCCAGCAGCCCCAGACTAGCGGATAATACGCAGTATTTT. Translation: CASSPRLADNTQYF.

This clone was observed a single time. This chain links TRBV11-2 with TRBJ1-2; maybe TRBD1 (5 bases). Germline values: CDR1 SGHAT, CDR2 FQNNGV. The CDR3 has 15 residues. Deletions cut 5 bases from V and 3 bases from J, with 16 bases between. In DNA form, the CDR3 reads TGTGCCAGCAGCATTACGGGGGACGGGGACTATGGCTACACCTTC. Protein: CASSITGDGDYGYTF. The whole variable domain, filled in from reference TRBV11-2 and TRBJ1-2, reads EAGVAQSPRYKIIEKRQSVAFWCNPISGHATLYWYQQILGQGPKLLIQFQNNGVVDDSQLPKDRFSAERLKGVDSTLKIQPAKLEDSAVYLCASSITGDGDYGYTFGSGTRLTVV.

This chain joins TRBV7-9 and TRBJ2-6; a possible D gene is TRBD2 (6 bases). Germline CDR1 and CDR2: SEHNR and FQNEAQ (reference sequence). The CDR3 contains 18 residues. Trimming shortened V by 5 bases and J by 4 bases, and 21 bases separated the two germline ends. The CDR3, as DNA: TGTGCCAGCAGCCGAGTAGGGGCTGCGGGATCGGGGGCCAACGTCCTGACTTTC. The encoded protein is CASSRVGAAGSGANVLTF.

The chain employs TRBV7-8 and TRBJ2-5, with 9 bases identical to TRBD2. J was trimmed by 0 bases and V by 6 bases; bases with no gene match: 23. The CDR3 has 21 amino acids. Looked up from germline, CDR1 is SGHVS and CDR2 is FQNEAQ. The CDR3 DNA reads TGTGCCAGCAGTTATACTCTAATAGGCGCTAGCGGGAATAAAAACCAAGAGACCCAGTACTTC. Amino acid sequence: CASSYTLIGASGNKNQETQYF.

On this clone: Other DNA sequences in this sample translate to the same CDR3. This chain uses TRBV5-6 with TRBJ1-5; D not certain. The CDR3 consists of 12 residues. V was pared by 0 bases and J by 4 bases, with 2 bases between. Per the germline V gene, CDR1 is SGHDT and CDR2 is YYEEEE. This CDR3 is CASSLGNQPQHF. The DNA of the CDR3 is TGTGCCAGCAGCTTGGGTAATCAGCCCCAGCATTTT.

The chain links TRBV27 to TRBJ1-6, with unresolved D. This CDR3 comprises 11 residues. Trimming shortened V by 6 bases and J by 6 bases, and 3 bases separated the two germline ends. From germline, CDR1 is MNHEY and CDR2 SMNVEV (reference sequence). The CDR3 protein is CASRGNSPLHF. The CDR3 DNA sequence: TGTGCCAGCAGGGGTAATTCACCCCTCCACTTT.

V gene TRBV28 combines with J gene TRBJ1-2; 8 nucleotides align to TRBD1. The CDR3 runs 15 residues. In germline, CDR1 is MDHEN, CDR2 SYDVKM. V was clipped by 2 bases and J by 4 bases; unmatched bases: 6. This CDR3 reads CASSLGQGAIYGYTF. The CDR3 bases are TGTGCCAGCAGTTTAGGTCAGGGGGCGATCTATGGCTACACCTTC.

This rearrangement joins TRBV28 to TRBJ2-7, with 7 bases identical to TRBD2. Trimming cost V 3 bases and J 3 bases; bases outside gene matches: 5. The germline gives CDR1 MDHEN, CDR2 SYDVKM. This CDR3 has 14 amino acids. CDR3: CASSFSGLVYEQYF. DNA for the CDR3: TGTGCCAGCAGTTTTAGTGGACTAGTCTACGAGCAGTACTTC.

CDR3 DNA: TGTGCCAGTAGTATCCCGGGAGGGGAAGAGACCCAGTACTTC. Translation gives CASSIPGGEETQYF. The V call is TRBV19, the J call TRBJ2-5; 8 positions match TRBD2. CDR1 and CDR2 (germline): LNHDA, SQIVND (reference sequence). The CDR3 is made up of 14 amino acids. With V trimmed by 3 bases and J by 3 bases, 3 bases remained unmatched.

The chain is built from TRBV9 and TRBJ2-1; TRBD2 agrees at 10 bases. The CDR3 spans 12 residues. The V and J ends lost 3 bases and 10 bases, in that order; junction bases with no gene match: 1. The germline CDR1 and CDR2 sequences are SGDLS and YYNGEE. As DNA, the CDR3 is TGTGCCAGCAGCGGTAGCGGGAGGGAGCAGTTCTTC. It translates to CASSGSGREQFF.

J is TRBJ2-7 and V is TRBV12-1; the table assigns TRBD2, which was not confirmed against the DNA. TRBV12-1 is a known pseudogene. This CDR3 spans 18 amino acids. CDR3 bases: TGTGCCAGCACCCCTTACCCCCCCCCTACTAGCGGGAGTTACGAGCAGTACTTC. Translation gives CASTPYPPPTSGSYEQYF.

The chain links TRBV7-9 to TRBJ1-1; D uncertain. V shed 5 bases and J shed 6 bases, with 10 bases lying between them. In germline, CDR1 is SEHNR, CDR2 FQNEAQ (reference sequence). There are 12 residues in the CDR3. CDR3 loop: CASSPGVSEAFF. The CDR3 DNA reads as TGTGCCAGCAGCCCGGGAGTTTCTGAAGCTTTCTTT. The full variable domain, rest sourced from reference TRBV7-9 and TRBJ1-1, is DTGVSQNPRHKITKRGQNVTFRCDPISEHNRLYWYRQTLGQGPEFLTYFQNEAQLEKSRLLSDRFSAERPKGSFSTLEIQRTEQGDSAMYLCASSPGVSEAFFGQGTRLTVV.

This chain connects TRBV5-6 to TRBJ1-1, with 9 bases aligning to TRBD1. V lost 4 bases and J lost 7; bases outside the gene matches: 11. Per the germline V gene, CDR1 is SGHDT and CDR2 is YYEEEE. The CDR3 has 15 amino acids. CDR3 in amino acids: CASSAWDRESLEAFF. In nucleotides, the CDR3 is TGTGCCAGCAGCGCCTGGGACAGGGAGAGTCTTGAAGCTTTCTTT.

Concerning this clone itself: At the DNA level, this CDR3 is encoded by other sequences in the same sample as well. The V call is TRBV19, the J call TRBJ2-7; 11 bases map to TRBD1. Losses at the gene ends were 3 bases for V and 4 bases for J; bases not matched to a gene: 2. The germline V gene encodes CDR1 LNHDA and CDR2 SQIVND (reference sequence). The CDR3 is 14 residues long. The DNA for the CDR3 is TGTGCCAGTAGTATGGGACAGGGGGAGTACGAGCAGTACTTC. Amino acid sequence: CASSMGQGEYEQYF. The variable domain in full, completed from reference TRBV19 and TRBJ2-7, reads DGGITQSPKYLFRKEGQNVTLSCEQNLNHDAMYWYRQDPGQGLRLIYYSQIVNDFQKGDIAEGYSVSREKKESFPLTVTSAQKNPTAFYLCASSMGQGEYEQYFGPGTRLTVT.

The gene calls are TRBV21-1 and TRBJ1-2; the tabulated D call, TRBD1, remains unverified against the DNA. TRBV21-1 is annotated as a pseudogene. The CDR3 is 15 amino acids. In DNA form, the CDR3 reads TGTGCCAGCAGCAAAGAGGGGGAATCACAGTATGGCTACACCTTC. Translation gives CASSKEGESQYGYTF.

The V and J genes are TRBV4-2 and TRBJ2-7, with D hard to call. The V end was cut by 0 bases, the J end by 4 bases, with 7 bases between. The length of the CDR3 is 13 residues. Looked up from germline, CDR1 is LGHNA and CDR2 is YNFKEQ. The CDR3 coding sequence is TGTGCCAGCAGCCAAGATACTGAGTACGAGCAGTACTTC. Protein product: CASSQDTEYEQYF.

Note on this clone: The same CDR3 is also encoded by other DNA sequences in this sample. The genes are TRBV19 and TRBJ2-7, with 7 bases fitting TRBD1. CDR1 and CDR2 from the germline V gene are LNHDA and SQIVND (reference sequence). J gave up 3 bases and V 1 base, and 0 bases lay outside the gene matches. CDR3 length equals 13 residues. CDR3 in DNA: TGTGCCAGTAGTATAGGGGACAGCTACGAGCAGTACTTC. As protein: CASSIGDSYEQYF. Full variable domain (outside the CDR3, taken from reference TRBV19 and TRBJ2-7): DGGITQSPKYLFRKEGQNVTLSCEQNLNHDAMYWYRQDPGQGLRLIYYSQIVNDFQKGDIAEGYSVSREKKESFPLTVTSAQKNPTAFYLCASSIGDSYEQYFGPGTRLTVT.

This rearrangement joins TRBV18 to TRBJ2-1; the D call may be TRBD1 or TRBD2 (7 bases each). Germline loops: CDR1 KGHSH, CDR2 LQKENI. This CDR3 spans 22 amino acids. Trimming pared 2 bases from V and 6 bases from J, leaving 35 bases between. The CDR3 sequence: CASSPEGLQGQTGRELGNEQFF. The CDR3 nucleotides are TGTGCCAGCTCACCAGAGGGACTACAGGGGCAAACCGGGCGGGAGCTCGGCAATGAGCAGTTCTTC.

This chain uses TRBV28 with TRBJ2-5; no reliable D call. TRBJ2-7 matches the DNA end more closely, so the J call is doubtful. The CDR3 has 14 residues. Germline CDR1 reads MDHEN; CDR2 reads SYDVKM. The CDR3 nucleotides read TGTGCCAGCAGCTATACCGGTTCCCTCGACGAGCAGTACTTC. Translated: CASSYTGSLDEQYF.

This clone appeared a single time. Within the sample, other DNA sequences also encode this same CDR3. V usage is TRBV27 and J usage is TRBJ2-7, with 7 bases aligning to TRBD1. Germline CDR1 MNHEY, CDR2 SMNVEV (reference sequence). The junction had 6 bases not matched to a gene; V was cut back by 8 bases and J by 2 bases. This CDR3 comprises 13 residues. This CDR3 is CASRYGTAYEQYF. In DNA form, the CDR3 reads TGTGCCAGCCGGTATGGGACAGCCTACGAGCAGTACTTC.

The rearrangement links TRBV27 to TRBJ2-2, with D possibly called TRBD1 or TRBD2 (5 bases each). The CDR3 length is 17 residues. The germline V gene has CDR1 MNHEY and CDR2 SMNVEV (reference sequence). The ends were cut back, 8 bases at V and 0 bases at J, with 19 bases in the middle. Written as DNA, the CDR3 is TGTGCCAGCTGTGAGGGGCCCTCAATACCGAACACCGGGGAGCTGTTTTTT. Protein: CASCEGPSIPNTGELFF.